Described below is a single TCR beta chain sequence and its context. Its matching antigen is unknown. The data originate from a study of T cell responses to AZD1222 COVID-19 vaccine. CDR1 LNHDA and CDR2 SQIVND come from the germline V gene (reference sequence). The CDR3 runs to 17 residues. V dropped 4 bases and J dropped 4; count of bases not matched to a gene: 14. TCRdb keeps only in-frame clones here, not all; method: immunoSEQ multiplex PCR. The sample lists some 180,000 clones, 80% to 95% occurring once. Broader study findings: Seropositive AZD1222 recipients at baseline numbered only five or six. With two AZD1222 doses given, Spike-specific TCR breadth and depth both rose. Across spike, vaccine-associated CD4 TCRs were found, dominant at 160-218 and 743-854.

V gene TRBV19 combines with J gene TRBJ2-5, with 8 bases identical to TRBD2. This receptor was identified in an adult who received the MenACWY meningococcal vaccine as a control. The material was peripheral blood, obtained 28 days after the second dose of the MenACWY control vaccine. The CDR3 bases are TGTGCCAGTAGTAGAAGCCGGGGGGGCTGGGCAGGAGAGACCCAGTACTTC. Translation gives CASSRSRGGWAGETQYF.